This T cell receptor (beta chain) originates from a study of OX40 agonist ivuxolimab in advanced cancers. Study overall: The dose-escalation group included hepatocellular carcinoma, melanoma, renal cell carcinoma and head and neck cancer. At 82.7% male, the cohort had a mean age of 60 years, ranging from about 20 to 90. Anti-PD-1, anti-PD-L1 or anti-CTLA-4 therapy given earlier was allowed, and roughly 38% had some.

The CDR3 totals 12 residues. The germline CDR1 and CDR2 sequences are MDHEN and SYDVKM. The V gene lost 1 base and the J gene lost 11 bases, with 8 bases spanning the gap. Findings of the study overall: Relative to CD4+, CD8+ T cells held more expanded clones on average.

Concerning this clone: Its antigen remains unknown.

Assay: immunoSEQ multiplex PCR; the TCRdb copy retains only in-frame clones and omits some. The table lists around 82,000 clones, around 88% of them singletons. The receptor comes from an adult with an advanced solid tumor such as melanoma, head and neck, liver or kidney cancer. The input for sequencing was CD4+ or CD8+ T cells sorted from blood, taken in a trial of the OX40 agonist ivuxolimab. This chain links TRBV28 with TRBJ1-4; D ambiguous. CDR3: CASSLFGQKLFF. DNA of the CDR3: TGTGCCAGCAGTTTATTTGGCCAGAAACTGTTTTTT.